The clone carrying this T cell receptor (beta chain) was observed a handful of times. The antigen is not known. This sample was taken from a study of cytomegalovirus exposure and HLA in healthy donors. Study-level results: Among donors in an Asian-associated ancestry cluster, a later analysis reportedly found fewer N-insertions than the roughly 670-donor mean. The records held CMV serostatus as the only immune exposure information. In an earlier analysis, about 87% or about 30%: the productive usage of most TCR beta V segments.

The study ran its PCR with 60 Vbeta and 13 Jbeta primers. TCRdb's table, derived via immunoSEQ multiplex PCR, lists solely in-frame clones and lacks some. The profile shows about 140,000 clones, around four fifths of them singletons. This CDR3 is 12 amino acids long. V lost 4 bases and J lost 4, with 9 bases in between. CDR1 is SGHRS, CDR2 YFSETQ, per germline. The receptor was derived from a young man in good health and CMV-seropositive. V is TRBV5-1 and J is TRBJ2-7, with a weak D call TRBD1 (5 bases). Sequenced input: PBMCs. This CDR3 reads CASSLQGYEQYF. The CDR3, as DNA: TGCGCCAGCAGCCTCCAGGGTTACGAGCAGTACTTC.